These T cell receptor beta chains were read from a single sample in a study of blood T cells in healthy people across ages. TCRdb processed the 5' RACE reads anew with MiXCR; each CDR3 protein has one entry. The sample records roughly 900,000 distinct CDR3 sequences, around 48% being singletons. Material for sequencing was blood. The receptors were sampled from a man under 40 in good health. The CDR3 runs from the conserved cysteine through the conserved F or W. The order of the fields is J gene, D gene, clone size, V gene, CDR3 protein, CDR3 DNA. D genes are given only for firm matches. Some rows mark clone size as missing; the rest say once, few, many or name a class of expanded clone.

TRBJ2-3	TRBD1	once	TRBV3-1	CASSLPGQGIRDTQYF	TGTGCCAGCAGCCTACCGGGACAGGGTATCCGAGATACGCAGTATTTT
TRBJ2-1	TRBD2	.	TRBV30	CAWTNPGTSGVNNEQFF	TGTGCCTGGACCAACCCCGGGACTAGCGGGGTCAACAATGAGCAGTTCTTC
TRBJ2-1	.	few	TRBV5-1	CASSHERNEQFF	TGCGCCAGCAGCCATGAGAGGAATGAGCAGTTCTTC
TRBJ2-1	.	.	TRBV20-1	CSDRQASYNEQFF	TGCAGTGATAGACAGGCCTCCTACAATGAGCAGTTCTTC
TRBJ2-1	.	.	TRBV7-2	CASSLGTRETNEQFF	TGTGCCAGCAGCTTAGGCACTAGGGAAACCAATGAACAGTTCTTC
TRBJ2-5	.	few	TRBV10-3	CAISEQTGFQETQYF	TGTGCCATCAGTGAGCAGACAGGATTCCAAGAGACCCAGTACTTC
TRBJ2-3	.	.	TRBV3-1	CASSQGIPGTRPLYF	TGTGCCAGCAGCCAAGGGATTCCGGGCACTAGGCCCCTGTATTTT
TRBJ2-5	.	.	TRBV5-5	CASSLETETQYF	TGTGCCAGCAGCTTGGAGACAGAGACCCAGTACTTC
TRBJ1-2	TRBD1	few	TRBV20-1	CSARKQGEGYGYTF	TGCAGTGCCCGAAAACAGGGGGAAGGCTATGGCTACACCTTC
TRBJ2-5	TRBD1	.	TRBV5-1	CASSLGGTGYNEQYF	TGCGCCAGCAGCTTGGGAGGGACAGGCTACAATGAGCAGTACTTC
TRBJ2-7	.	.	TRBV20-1	CSARDTGRTYEQYF	TGCAGTGCTAGAGATACGGGGCGTACGTACGAGCAGTACTTC
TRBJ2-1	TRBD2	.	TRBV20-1	CSALSDGGVYNEQFF	TGCAGTGCCCTTAGCGACGGGGGGGTCTACAATGAGCAGTTCTTC
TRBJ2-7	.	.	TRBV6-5	CASSSAGTITYEQYF	TGTGCCAGCAGTTCAGCCGGGACGATCACCTACGAGCAGTACTTC